The clone carrying this T cell receptor (beta chain) came up many times. What it recognizes is unknown. The sample comes from a study of T cells after yellow fever vaccination. Study overall: Those fractions that held only low numbers of cells were prepared using the SMART-Seq v4 Ultra Low Input RNA kit. Findings and limits, study-wide: Clonotype sharing between CD4 and CD8 compartments was small. Most primary-vaccination clones reappeared after the booster (about 96% CD4, roughly 90% CD8). Repertoires obtained by FACS sorting could include abundant clonotypes that entered as contaminants from the bulk population.

TCRdb passed the 5' RACE reads through MiXCR, listing each CDR3 protein once. The data hold around 310,000 distinct CDR3 sequences, with around 4% observed a single time. Sequenced material: PBMCs, taken on the day of the yellow fever booster vaccination. This TCR was recovered from a man in his late teens or twenties who received the YFV17D yellow fever vaccine.

The CDR3: CASSRLVGGTGELFF. CDR3 DNA sequence: TGTGCCAGCAGCCGCCTGGTGGGAGGCACCGGGGAGCTGTTTTTT. This rearrangement joins TRBV7-2 to TRBJ2-2; D possibly corresponds to TRBD2 (6 bases). Germline assignment: CDR1 SGHTA and CDR2 FQGNSA. CDR3 size: 15 residues. The V and J ends lost 5 bases and 4 bases respectively, with 14 bases between them.